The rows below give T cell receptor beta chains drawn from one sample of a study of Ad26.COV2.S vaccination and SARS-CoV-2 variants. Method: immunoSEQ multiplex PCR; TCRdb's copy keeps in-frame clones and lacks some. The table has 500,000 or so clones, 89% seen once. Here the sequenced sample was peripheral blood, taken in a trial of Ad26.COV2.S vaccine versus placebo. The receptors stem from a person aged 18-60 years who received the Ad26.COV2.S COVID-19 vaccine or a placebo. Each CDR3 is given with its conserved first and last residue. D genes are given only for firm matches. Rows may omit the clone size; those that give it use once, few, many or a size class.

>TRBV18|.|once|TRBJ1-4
TGTGCCAGCTCAAACGGGGGAAATGAAAAACTGTTTTTT
CASSNGGNEKLFF
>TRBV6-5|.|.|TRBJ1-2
TGTGCCAGCAGCCGGGATTCCTATGGCTACACCTTC
CASSRDSYGYTF
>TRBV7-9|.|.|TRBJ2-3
TGTGCCAGCAGCTTACCTAGCCGACATAGCACAGATACGCAGTATTTT
CASSLPSRHSTDTQYF
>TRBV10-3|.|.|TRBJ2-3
TGTGCCATCAGTGGGAACAGGCACACAGATACGCAGTATTTT
CAISGNRHTDTQYF
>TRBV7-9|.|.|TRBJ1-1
TGTGCCAGCAGCTCCTCATGGGGGCGTAGCACTGAAGCTTTCTTT
CASSSSWGRSTEAFF
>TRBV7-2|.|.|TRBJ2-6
TGTGCCAGCGTACCGGGTTCGTCTGGGGCCAACGTCCTGACTTTC
CASVPGSSGANVLTF
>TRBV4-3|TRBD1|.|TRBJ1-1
TGCGCCAGCAGCCAGGGACAGGGGGGTTACACTGAAGCTTTCTTT
CASSQGQGGYTEAFF
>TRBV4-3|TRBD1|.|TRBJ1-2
TGCGCCAGCAGCCAAGACTACAGGGGATTAAATGGCTACACCTTC
CASSQDYRGLNGYTF
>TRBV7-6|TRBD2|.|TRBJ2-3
TGTGCCAGCTCACGGGCTAGCGGGGGAGCAGATACGCAGTATTTT
CASSRASGGADTQYF
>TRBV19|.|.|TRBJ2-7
TGTGCCAGTAGTCGCGCTTTGGGTTTTTACGAGCAGTACTTC
CASSRALGFYEQYF
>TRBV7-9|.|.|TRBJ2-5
TGTGCCAGCAGCTTTATTAGGGGCGCAGAGACCCAGTACTTC
CASSFIRGAETQYF
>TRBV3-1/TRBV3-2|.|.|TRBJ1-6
TGTGCCAGCAGCCCACGTACCGGTTATAATTCACCCCTCCACTTT
CASSPRTGYNSPLHF
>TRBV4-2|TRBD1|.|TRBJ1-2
TGTGCCAGCAGGCAAGGAGGGGGGACAGATGCTGGCTACACCTTC
CASRQGGGTDAGYTF
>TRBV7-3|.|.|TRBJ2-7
TGTGCCAGCAGCTTAAGGCCGCCTTCAGAGCAGTACTTC
CASSLRPPSEQYF
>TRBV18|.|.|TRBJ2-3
TGTGCCAGCTCACCTTGGGCCAGCACAGATACGCAGTATTTT
CASSPWASTDTQYF
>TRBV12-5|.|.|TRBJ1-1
TGTGCTAGCGCCCCTCGTCCGGGCACTGAAGCTTTCTTT
CASAPRPGTEAFF
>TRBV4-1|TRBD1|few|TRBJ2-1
TGCGCCAGCAGCCAAGATTGGACAGGGGGCTGGGAGCAGTTCTTC
CASSQDWTGGWEQFF
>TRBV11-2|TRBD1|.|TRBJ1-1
TGTGCCAGCAGCGCAAGACAGGGTGGACAAGCTTTCTTT
CASSARQGGQAFF
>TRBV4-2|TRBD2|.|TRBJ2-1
TGTGCCAGCAGCCAAGGTCTAGCGGATTACAATGAGCAGTTCTTC
CASSQGLADYNEQFF
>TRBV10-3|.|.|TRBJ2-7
TGTGCCATCACCTCCGGGGGACCCTACGAGCAGTACTTC
CAITSGGPYEQYF
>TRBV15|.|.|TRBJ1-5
TGTGCCACCAGCAGAGTTCAGTTACAGGGCGGCAATCAGCCCCAGCATTTT
CATSRVQLQGGNQPQHF
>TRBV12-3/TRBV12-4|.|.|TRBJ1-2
TGTGCCAGCAGTTTGGCGGTAGGGGGCTACACCTTC
CASSLAVGGYTF